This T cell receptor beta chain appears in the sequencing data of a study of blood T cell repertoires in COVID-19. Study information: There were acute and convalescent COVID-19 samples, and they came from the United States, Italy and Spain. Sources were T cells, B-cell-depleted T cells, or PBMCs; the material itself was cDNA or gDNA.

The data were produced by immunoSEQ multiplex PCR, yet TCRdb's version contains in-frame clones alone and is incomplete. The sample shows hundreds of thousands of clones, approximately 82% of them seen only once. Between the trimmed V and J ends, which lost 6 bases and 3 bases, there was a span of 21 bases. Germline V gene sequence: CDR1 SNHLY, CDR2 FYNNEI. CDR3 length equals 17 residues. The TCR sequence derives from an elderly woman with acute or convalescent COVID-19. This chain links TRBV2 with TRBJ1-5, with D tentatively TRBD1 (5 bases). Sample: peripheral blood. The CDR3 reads CASSPQGGWASNQPQHF. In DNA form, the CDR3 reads TGTGCCAGCAGCCCCCAGGGAGGGTGGGCCTCCAATCAGCCCCAGCATTTT.